The T cell receptor beta chain described here comes from a study of T cells in Graves' hyperthyroidism and ophthalmopathy. General observations from the study: Most thyroid clonotypes that were expanded above 0.001 also turned up in blood.

Remarks on this clonotype: The antigen remains undetermined.

The source material, RNA transcripts, was used to amplify TCR beta CDR3 regions. TCR CDR3 underwent first-round RT-PCR with the HTBI primer set. TCRdb ran MiXCR on the multiplex PCR reads and lists one entry per CDR3 protein. The sample has 240,000 or so distinct CDR3 sequences, about a sixth seen once. Germline V gene sequence: CDR1 SEHNR, CDR2 FQNEAQ (reference sequence). CDR3 size: 17 residues. The V end was cut by 1 base, the J end by 2 bases, with 14 bases between. Patients having uncontrolled infection, another autoimmune disease, pregnancy or lactation were not included. The study based diagnoses on clinical symptoms, serum thyroxine and TRAb, thyroid ultrasound and orbital computed tomography. Each 10 ml fresh peripheral blood draw supplied the PBMCs.

The chain employs TRBV7-9 and TRBJ2-2; D remains unclear. Sequenced sample: blood. This TCR was recovered from a woman aged 18-30 years with Graves' ophthalmopathy. As DNA, the CDR3 is TGTGCCAGCAGCTTAGTAATAGTAACGGACAACACCGGGGAGCTGTTTTTT. The encoded protein is CASSLVIVTDNTGELFF.